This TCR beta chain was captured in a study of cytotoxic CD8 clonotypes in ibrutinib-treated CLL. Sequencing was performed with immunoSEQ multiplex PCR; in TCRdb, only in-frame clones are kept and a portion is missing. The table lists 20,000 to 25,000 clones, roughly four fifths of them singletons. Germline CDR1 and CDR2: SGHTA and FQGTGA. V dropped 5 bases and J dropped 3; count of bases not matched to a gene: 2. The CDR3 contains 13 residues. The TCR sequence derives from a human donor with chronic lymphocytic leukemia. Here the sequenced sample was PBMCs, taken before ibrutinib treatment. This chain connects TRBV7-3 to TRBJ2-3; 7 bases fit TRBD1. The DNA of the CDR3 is TGTGCCAGCAGCCCGACAGGGACAGATACGCAGTATTTT. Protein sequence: CASSPTGTDTQYF.